The rows below give T cell receptor beta chains drawn from one sample of a study of blood T cell repertoires in COVID-19. The protocol was immunoSEQ multiplex PCR, while the TCRdb copy is restricted to in-frame clones and leaves out a portion. The table has about 210,000 clones, roughly 88% seen once. Sequencing input: peripheral blood. The receptors stem from a man aged 18 to 35 with active or convalescent COVID-19. Both conserved end residues are part of each CDR3. Fields, in order: D gene, V gene, clone size, CDR3 protein. A D gene is named only where the DNA matches it firmly. Size tells how often a clone was seen (once, few, many) or the class of an expanded clone, and some rows leave it out.

D gene: -; V gene: TRBV6-2/TRBV6-3; clone size: -; CDR3 protein: CASSPENRFYGYTF
D gene: TRBD1; V gene: TRBV25-1; clone size: -; CDR3 protein: CASSETGRYGYTF
D gene: TRBD1; V gene: TRBV19; clone size: -; CDR3 protein: CASSMGRTGGSPLHF
D gene: TRBD2; V gene: TRBV6-5; clone size: -; CDR3 protein: CASSLGVAGGVELFF
D gene: TRBD2; V gene: TRBV6-1; clone size: -; CDR3 protein: CASSELAGGAVRETQYF
D gene: -; V gene: TRBV5-8; clone size: -; CDR3 protein: CASSTGTYNEQFF
D gene: TRBD2; V gene: TRBV3-1/TRBV3-2; clone size: -; CDR3 protein: CASSLGLAGDTDTQYF
D gene: -; V gene: TRBV5-1; clone size: -; CDR3 protein: CASSLTGISYNEQFF
D gene: TRBD2; V gene: TRBV7-8; clone size: -; CDR3 protein: CASSFGLAGPYEQYF
D gene: -; V gene: TRBV12-3/TRBV12-4; clone size: -; CDR3 protein: CASSFSSNQPQHF
D gene: -; V gene: TRBV21-1; clone size: -; CDR3 protein: CASSNRQVDQPQHF
D gene: -; V gene: TRBV19; clone size: -; CDR3 protein: CASSIDPRLETQYF
D gene: -; V gene: TRBV30; clone size: -; CDR3 protein: CAWSVRHRGGQETQYF
D gene: TRBD2; V gene: TRBV7-7; clone size: -; CDR3 protein: CASSLGTGGPEGHPNEQFF
D gene: -; V gene: TRBV4-1; clone size: -; CDR3 protein: CASSQEAVPGNTIYF
D gene: -; V gene: TRBV6-2/TRBV6-3; clone size: -; CDR3 protein: CASSSQGRGNTIYF
D gene: -; V gene: TRBV30; clone size: -; CDR3 protein: CAWSESFRGETQYF
D gene: TRBD1; V gene: TRBV10-3; clone size: -; CDR3 protein: CATASLTGAMKDYGYTF
D gene: -; V gene: TRBV30; clone size: -; CDR3 protein: CAWSVTMEGSETDTQYF
D gene: -; V gene: TRBV9; clone size: -; CDR3 protein: CASSPPPTGGFTEAFF
D gene: -; V gene: TRBV5-1; clone size: few; CDR3 protein: CASSKGPGNIQYF
D gene: TRBD2; V gene: TRBV15; clone size: -; CDR3 protein: CATSKTSGRQETQYF
D gene: TRBD1; V gene: TRBV30; clone size: -; CDR3 protein: CAWSVAGGTEAFF
D gene: TRBD1; V gene: TRBV5-1; clone size: -; CDR3 protein: CASSLGGTGDEQYF
D gene: -; V gene: TRBV4-1; clone size: -; CDR3 protein: CASSQQGAGVEQYF
D gene: TRBD1; V gene: TRBV10-1; clone size: -; CDR3 protein: CASSEDRGQLETQYF
D gene: TRBD2; V gene: TRBV5-4; clone size: -; CDR3 protein: CASRGNLGIAGNDEQYF
D gene: -; V gene: TRBV3-1/TRBV3-2; clone size: -; CDR3 protein: CASSHAGDNQPQHF
D gene: TRBD1; V gene: TRBV7-2; clone size: -; CDR3 protein: CASRSGGLNTEAFF
D gene: -; V gene: TRBV5-6; clone size: once; CDR3 protein: CASSDLTPGTEAFF
D gene: -; V gene: TRBV19; clone size: -; CDR3 protein: CASSTLQGYFSEQYF
D gene: TRBD2; V gene: TRBV5-1; clone size: -; CDR3 protein: CASSLRLAGASNEQFF
D gene: -; V gene: TRBV19; clone size: once; CDR3 protein: CASTNGLNEKLFF
D gene: TRBD1; V gene: TRBV5-8; clone size: -; CDR3 protein: CASSLGDRAGGGYTF
D gene: -; V gene: TRBV11-2; clone size: -; CDR3 protein: CASSLEQGENSPLHF
D gene: TRBD1; V gene: TRBV6-5; clone size: -; CDR3 protein: CASRPGTALTGELFF
D gene: -; V gene: TRBV27; clone size: -; CDR3 protein: CASSLYRDRFGEQYF
D gene: TRBD1; V gene: TRBV9; clone size: -; CDR3 protein: CASSPRGQIGELFF
D gene: -; V gene: TRBV6-6; clone size: -; CDR3 protein: CASSYSMGQGNQPQHF
D gene: TRBD1; V gene: TRBV6-5; clone size: -; CDR3 protein: CASSKSGQGGGHTF
D gene: TRBD1; V gene: TRBV7-9; clone size: -; CDR3 protein: CASSPRGTGDGEQFF
D gene: TRBD2; V gene: TRBV2; clone size: -; CDR3 protein: CASSEGEREFDEQYF
D gene: -; V gene: TRBV19; clone size: -; CDR3 protein: CASSGLINTGELFF
D gene: TRBD1; V gene: TRBV18; clone size: -; CDR3 protein: CASSPQFLGTAMNTEAFF
D gene: -; V gene: TRBV7-2; clone size: -; CDR3 protein: CASSTSGGDNEKLFF
D gene: TRBD2; V gene: TRBV6-4; clone size: medium-sized; CDR3 protein: CASSDSASGGPNEQFF
D gene: -; V gene: TRBV12-3/TRBV12-4; clone size: once; CDR3 protein: CASSFEGYGYTF
D gene: -; V gene: TRBV5-5; clone size: -; CDR3 protein: CASNRMQGRGVEQYF
D gene: TRBD1; V gene: TRBV6-5; clone size: -; CDR3 protein: CASSYPGQAHEQYF
D gene: TRBD1; V gene: TRBV2; clone size: -; CDR3 protein: CASSGGTGTSPLHF
D gene: -; V gene: TRBV28; clone size: -; CDR3 protein: CASSLGQKNTEAFF
D gene: TRBD2; V gene: TRBV4-2; clone size: -; CDR3 protein: CASSQGQAGGPSEQFF
D gene: TRBD1; V gene: TRBV5-4; clone size: -; CDR3 protein: CASSLRSGGAFF